This TCR beta chain was sequenced in a study of cytomegalovirus exposure and HLA in healthy donors. The germline CDR1 and CDR2 sequences are MNHEY and SMNVEV (reference sequence). This CDR3 is built from 13 residues. The J segment lost 6 bases and the V segment lost 5 bases, leaving 6 bases of the junction unmatched. Study outcomes and limitations: Association with HLA alleles at 0.05 false discovery rate was found for about 17,000 TCR beta sequences in a later analysis.

The PCR used 60 Vbeta and 13 Jbeta primers. Libraries were prepared by immunoSEQ multiplex PCR; TCRdb keeps only in-frame clonotypes and omits some of them. The table shows about 98,000 clones, with approximately 74% occurring only once. Regarding this clone: Antigen: not known.

Sequenced input: PBMCs. The rearrangement joins TRBV27 to TRBJ2-7, with TRBD1 matching 8 bases. This TCR was sampled from a male donor in good health and CMV-seronegative. Here the CDR3 DNA reads TGTGCCAGCAGTGCCGGGACAGGCTGCGAGCAGTACTTC. Translation: CASSAGTGCEQYF.